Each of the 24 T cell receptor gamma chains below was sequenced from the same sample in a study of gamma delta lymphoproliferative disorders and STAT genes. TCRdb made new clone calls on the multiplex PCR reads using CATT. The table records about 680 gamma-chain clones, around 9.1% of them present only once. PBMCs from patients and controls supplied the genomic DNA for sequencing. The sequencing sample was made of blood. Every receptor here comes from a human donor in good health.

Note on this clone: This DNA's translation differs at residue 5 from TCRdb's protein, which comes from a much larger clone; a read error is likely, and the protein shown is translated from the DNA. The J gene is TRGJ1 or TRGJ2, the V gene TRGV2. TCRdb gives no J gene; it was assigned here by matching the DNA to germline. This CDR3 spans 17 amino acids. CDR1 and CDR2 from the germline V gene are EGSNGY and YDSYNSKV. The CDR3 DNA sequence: TGTGCCACCTGGGGCGGGCCTGTCTCGGTCCTTACGGATAAGAAACTCTTT. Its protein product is CATWGGPVSVLTDKKLF.

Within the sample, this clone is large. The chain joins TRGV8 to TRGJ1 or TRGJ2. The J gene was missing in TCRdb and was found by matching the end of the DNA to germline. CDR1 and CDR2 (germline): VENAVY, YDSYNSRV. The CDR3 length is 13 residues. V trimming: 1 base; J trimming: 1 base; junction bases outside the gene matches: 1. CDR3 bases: TGTGCCACCTGGGATAGTAATTATTATAAGAAACTCTTT. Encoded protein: CATWDSNYYKKLF.

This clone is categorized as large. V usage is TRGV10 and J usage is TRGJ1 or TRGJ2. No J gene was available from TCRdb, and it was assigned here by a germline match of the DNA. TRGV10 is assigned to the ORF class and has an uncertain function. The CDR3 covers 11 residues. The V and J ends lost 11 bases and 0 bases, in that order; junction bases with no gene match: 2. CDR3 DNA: TGTGCTGCGCCGAATTATTATAAGAAACTCTTT. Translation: CAAPNYYKKLF.

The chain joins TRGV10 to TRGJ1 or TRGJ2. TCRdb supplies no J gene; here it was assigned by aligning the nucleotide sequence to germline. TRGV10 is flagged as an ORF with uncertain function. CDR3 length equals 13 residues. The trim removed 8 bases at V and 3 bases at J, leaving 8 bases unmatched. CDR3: CAAWGPFYYKKLF. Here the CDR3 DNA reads TGTGCTGCGTGGGGACCTTTTTATTATAAGAAACTCTTT.

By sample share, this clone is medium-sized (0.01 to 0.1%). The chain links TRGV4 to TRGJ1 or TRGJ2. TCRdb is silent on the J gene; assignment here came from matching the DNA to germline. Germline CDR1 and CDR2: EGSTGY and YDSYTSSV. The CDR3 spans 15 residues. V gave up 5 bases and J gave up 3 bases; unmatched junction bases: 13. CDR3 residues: CATWGPRSFYYKKLF. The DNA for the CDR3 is TGTGCCACCTGGGGTCCCCGATCGTTTTATTATAAGAAACTCTTT.

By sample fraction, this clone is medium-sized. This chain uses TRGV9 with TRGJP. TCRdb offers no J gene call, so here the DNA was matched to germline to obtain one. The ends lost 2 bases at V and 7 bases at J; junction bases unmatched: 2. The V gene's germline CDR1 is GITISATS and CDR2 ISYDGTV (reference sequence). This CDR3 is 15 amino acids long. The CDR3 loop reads CALWEGELGKKIKVF. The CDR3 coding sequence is TGTGCCTTGTGGGAGGGGGAGTTGGGCAAAAAAATCAAGGTATTT.

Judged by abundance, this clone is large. CDR3 nucleotide sequence: TGTGCCTGCTGGATTAGGCACGTGATATTTGGTAGTGATTGGATCAAGACGTTT. It translates to CACWIRHVIFGSDWIKTF. The gene calls are TRGV11 and TRGJP2. Because TCRdb records no J gene, it was assigned here through a match of the DNA to germline. TRGV11 falls under the ORF class, with uncertain function. The J segment lost 3 bases and the V segment lost 0 bases, leaving 10 bases of the junction unmatched. CDR3 length: 18 residues.

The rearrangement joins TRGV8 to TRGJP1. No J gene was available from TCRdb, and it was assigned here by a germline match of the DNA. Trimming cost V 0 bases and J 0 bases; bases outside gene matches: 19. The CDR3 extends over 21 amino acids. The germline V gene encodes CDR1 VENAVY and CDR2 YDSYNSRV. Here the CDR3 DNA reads TGTGCCACCTGGGATAGGAGGGGACCCCGAGGGGCTTATACCACTGGTTGGTTCAAGATATTT. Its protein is CATWDRRGPRGAYTTGWFKIF.

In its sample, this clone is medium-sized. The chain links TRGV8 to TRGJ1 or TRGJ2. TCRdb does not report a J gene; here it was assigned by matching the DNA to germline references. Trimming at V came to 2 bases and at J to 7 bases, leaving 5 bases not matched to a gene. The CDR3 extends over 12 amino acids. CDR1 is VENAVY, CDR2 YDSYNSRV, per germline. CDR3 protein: CATWDIGYKKLF. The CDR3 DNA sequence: TGTGCCACCTGGGATATCGGATATAAGAAACTCTTT.

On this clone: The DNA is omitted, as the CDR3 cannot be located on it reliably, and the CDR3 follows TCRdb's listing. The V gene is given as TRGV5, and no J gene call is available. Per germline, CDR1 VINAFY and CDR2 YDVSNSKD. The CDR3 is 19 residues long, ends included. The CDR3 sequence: CATWDRSVIRNSLAVEQHF.

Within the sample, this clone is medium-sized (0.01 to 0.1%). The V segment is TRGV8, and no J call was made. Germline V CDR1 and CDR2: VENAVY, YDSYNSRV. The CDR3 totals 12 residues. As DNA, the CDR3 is TGTGCCACCTGGGGGATCCCTTTGGGGGAACTCTTT. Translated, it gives CATWGIPLGELF.

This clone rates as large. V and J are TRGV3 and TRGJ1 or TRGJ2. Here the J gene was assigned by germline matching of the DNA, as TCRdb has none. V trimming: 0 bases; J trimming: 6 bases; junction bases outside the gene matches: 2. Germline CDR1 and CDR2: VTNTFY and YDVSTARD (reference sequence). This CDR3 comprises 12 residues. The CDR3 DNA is TGTGCCACCTGGGACAGGCGTTATAAGAAACTCTTT. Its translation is CATWDRRYKKLF.

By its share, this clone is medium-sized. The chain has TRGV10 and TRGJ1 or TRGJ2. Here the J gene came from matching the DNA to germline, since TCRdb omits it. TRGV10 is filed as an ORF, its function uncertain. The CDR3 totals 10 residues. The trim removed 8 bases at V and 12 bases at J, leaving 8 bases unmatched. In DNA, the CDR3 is TGTGCTGCGTGGGATCGATGGAAACTCTTT. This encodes CAAWDRWKLF.

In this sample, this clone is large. This CDR3 is CATWEPYTTGWFKIF. CDR3 nucleotides: TGTGCCACCTGGGAACCTTATACCACTGGTTGGTTCAAGATATTT. The V and J genes are TRGV8 and TRGJP1. No J gene is reported in TCRdb; it was inferred here by comparing the DNA with germline. This CDR3 has 15 residues. Germline loops: CDR1 VENAVY, CDR2 YDSYNSRV. V gave up 4 bases and J gave up 0 bases; unmatched junction bases: 5.

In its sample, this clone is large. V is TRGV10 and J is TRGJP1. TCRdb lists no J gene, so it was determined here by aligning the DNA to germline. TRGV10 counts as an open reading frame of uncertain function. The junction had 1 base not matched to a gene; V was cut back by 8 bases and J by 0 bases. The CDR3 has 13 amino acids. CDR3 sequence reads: CAAWDTTGWFKIF. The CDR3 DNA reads TGTGCTGCGTGGGATACCACTGGTTGGTTCAAGATATTT.

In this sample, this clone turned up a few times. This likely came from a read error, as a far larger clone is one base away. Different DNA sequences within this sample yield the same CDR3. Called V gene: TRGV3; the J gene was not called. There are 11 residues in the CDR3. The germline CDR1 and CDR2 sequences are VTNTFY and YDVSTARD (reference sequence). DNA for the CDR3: TGTGCCACCTGGGGGAGGGGTGAGAAACTCTTC. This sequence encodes CATWGRGEKLF.

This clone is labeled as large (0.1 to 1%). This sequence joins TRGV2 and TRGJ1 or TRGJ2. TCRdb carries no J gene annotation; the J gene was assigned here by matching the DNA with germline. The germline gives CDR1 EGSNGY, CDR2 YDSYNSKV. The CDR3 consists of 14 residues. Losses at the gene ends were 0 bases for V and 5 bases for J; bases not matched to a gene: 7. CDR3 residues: CATWDGPQHYKKLF. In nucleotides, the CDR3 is TGTGCCACCTGGGACGGGCCCCAGCATTATAAGAAACTCTTT.

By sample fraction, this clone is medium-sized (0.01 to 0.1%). The DNA of the CDR3 is TGTGCCTTGTGGGAGGTGCTCGTGTTGGGCAAAAAAATCAAGGTATTT. Translation: CALWEVLVLGKKIKVF. This sequence joins TRGV9 and TRGJP. TCRdb gives no J gene; it was assigned here by matching the DNA to germline. The junction had 5 bases not matched to a gene; V was cut back by 0 bases and J by 9 bases. The CDR3 contains 16 residues. Germline CDR1 is GITISATS and CDR2 is ISYDGTV (reference sequence).

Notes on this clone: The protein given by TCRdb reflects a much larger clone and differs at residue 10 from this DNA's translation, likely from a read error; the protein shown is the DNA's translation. This chain's CDR3 is CATWRPGFGNKTF. The CDR3 coding sequence is TGTGCCACCTGGCGCCCGGGTTTTGGGAACAAGACGTTT. The chain carries TRGV8 and TRGJP2. The J gene, absent from TCRdb, was called here by matching the DNA to germline. CDR1 is VENAVY, CDR2 YDSYNSRV, per germline. The length of the CDR3 is 13 residues. J was trimmed by 16 bases and V by 6 bases; bases with no gene match: 17.

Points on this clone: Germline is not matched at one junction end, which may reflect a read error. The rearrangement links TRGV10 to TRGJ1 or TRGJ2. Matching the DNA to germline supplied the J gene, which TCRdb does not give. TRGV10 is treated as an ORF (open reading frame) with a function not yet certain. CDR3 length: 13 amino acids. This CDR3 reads CAGNFPYHYKKLF. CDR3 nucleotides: TGCGCGGGAAATTTCCCCTACCATTATAAGAAACTCTTT.

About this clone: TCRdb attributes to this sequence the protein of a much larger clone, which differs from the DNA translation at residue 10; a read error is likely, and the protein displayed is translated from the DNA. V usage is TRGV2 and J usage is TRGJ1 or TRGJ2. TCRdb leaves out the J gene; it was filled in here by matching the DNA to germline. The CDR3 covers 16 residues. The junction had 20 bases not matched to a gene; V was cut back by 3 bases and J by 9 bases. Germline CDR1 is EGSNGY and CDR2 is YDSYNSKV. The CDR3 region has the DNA TGTGCCACCTGGGACCGGGTAGGTAAACTTGGGGGTAAGAAACTCTTT. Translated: CATWDRVGKLGGKKLF.

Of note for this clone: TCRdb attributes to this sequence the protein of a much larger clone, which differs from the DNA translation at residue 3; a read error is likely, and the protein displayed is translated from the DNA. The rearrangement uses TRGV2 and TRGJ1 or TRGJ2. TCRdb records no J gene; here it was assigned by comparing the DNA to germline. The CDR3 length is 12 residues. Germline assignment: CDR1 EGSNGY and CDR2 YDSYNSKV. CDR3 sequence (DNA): TGTGCCGCCTGGGACGGGCCGGGGAAGAAACTCTTT. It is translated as CAAWDGPGKKLF.

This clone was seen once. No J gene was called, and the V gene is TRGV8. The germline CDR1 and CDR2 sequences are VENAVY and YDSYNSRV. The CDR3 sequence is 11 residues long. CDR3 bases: TGTGCCACCTGGGAGGGCAGAGAGAAACTTTTT. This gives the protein CATWEGREKLF.

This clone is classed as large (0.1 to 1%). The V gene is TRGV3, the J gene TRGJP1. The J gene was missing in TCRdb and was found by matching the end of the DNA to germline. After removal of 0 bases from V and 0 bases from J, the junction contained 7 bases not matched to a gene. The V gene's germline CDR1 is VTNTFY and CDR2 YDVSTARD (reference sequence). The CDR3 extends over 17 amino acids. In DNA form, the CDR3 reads TGTGCCACCTGGGACAGGCACGGGTATACCACTGGTTGGTTCAAGATATTT. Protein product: CATWDRHGYTTGWFKIF.